The 21 T cell receptor beta chains below were found in one sample sequenced in a study of monozygotic twins with inflammatory bowel disease. From the 5' RACE reads, TCRdb lists one entry per CDR3 protein and no DNA. This table lists 300,000 to 350,000 distinct CDR3 sequences. Sequenced input: blood. The receptors derive from a human donor with ulcerative colitis or Crohn's disease, or a healthy co-twin of an affected twin (not recorded which).

The CDR3: CSARRQGDQPQHF. This sequence joins TRBV20-1 and TRBJ1-5; TCRdb selects TRBD1, and the lack of DNA leaves this call unchecked. This CDR3 spans 13 amino acids. In germline, CDR1 is DFQATT, CDR2 SNEGSKA (reference sequence).

V usage is TRBV5-5 and J usage is TRBJ1-5; the D gene TCRdb calls, TRBD1, cannot be checked with no DNA. The CDR3 sequence is 15 residues long. Germline V lookup: CDR1 SGHKS, CDR2 YYEKEE (reference sequence). CDR3 residues: CASSPYGASNQPQHF. Looking up the rest from reference TRBV5-5 and TRBJ1-5 gives the full variable domain: DAGVTQSPTHLIKTRGQQVTLRCSPISGHKSVSWYQQVLGQGPQFIFQYYEKEERGRGNFPDRFSARQFPNYSSELNVNALLLGDSALYLCASSPYGASNQPQHFGDGTRLSIL.

The rearrangement links TRBV7-9 to TRBJ2-1; TCRdb outputs TRBD2, but without DNA this stays unchecked. The CDR3 has 15 amino acids. Germline assignment: CDR1 SEHNR and CDR2 FQNEAQ (reference sequence). This CDR3 reads CASSPTSGGAEEQFF.

The CDR3 region is CASSLGTGRNQPQHF. The chain couples TRBV5-1 to TRBJ1-5; TCRdb gives TRBD1 as the D gene, but with no DNA this cannot be confirmed. The germline CDR1 and CDR2 sequences are SGHRS and YFSETQ. There are 15 residues in the CDR3.

The chain couples TRBV20-1 to TRBJ1-5. Germline-derived CDR1 and CDR2 are DFQATT and SNEGSKA (reference sequence). The CDR3 runs 16 residues. CDR3 in amino acids: CSARDVEGRGNQPQHF.

The CDR3 spells CASSFSWDFGNYGYTF. The V and J genes are TRBV12-3 or TRBV12-4 and TRBJ1-2. This CDR3 has 16 residues.

The chain employs TRBV6-1 and TRBJ1-3; there is no DNA to check the TCRdb D call of TRBD1. CDR1 MNHNS and CDR2 SASEGT come from the germline V gene. The CDR3 is 15 residues long. CDR3 amino acids: CASRPQGDSGNTIYF.

V and J are TRBV4-1 and TRBJ2-1; the TCRdb call, TRBD1, lacks DNA for checking. The germline V gene encodes CDR1 MGHRA and CDR2 YSYEKL. The CDR3 length is 15 residues. CDR3: CASSLQGGAAGEQFF.

The genes are TRBV20-1 and TRBJ1-3. Germline loops: CDR1 DFQATT, CDR2 SNEGSKA (reference sequence). CDR3 length equals 13 residues. The CDR3 loop reads CSARKTPGNTIYF.

The chain employs TRBV14 and TRBJ2-7; checking the TCRdb D call of TRBD1 is not possible without DNA. The CDR3 covers 13 residues. Per the germline V gene, CDR1 is SGHDN and CDR2 is FVKESK. The chain's CDR3 is CASSWGRAYEQYF.

The rearrangement uses TRBV7-9 and TRBJ1-2; the D call from TCRdb, TRBD1, cannot be confirmed without DNA. The CDR3 loop spans 12 amino acids. CDR1 SEHNR and CDR2 FQNEAQ come from the germline V gene (reference sequence). The CDR3 loop is CASSIGPVGYTF.

This chain joins TRBV28 and TRBJ1-5; there is no DNA to check the TCRdb D call of TRBD1. Germline V gives CDR1 MDHEN, CDR2 SYDVKM. The CDR3 runs to 16 residues. The CDR3 sequence: CASSKRTGYSNQPQHF.

The chain couples TRBV28 to TRBJ2-1; there is no DNA to check the TCRdb D call of TRBD1. The CDR3 runs to 13 residues. Germline V gene sequence: CDR1 MDHEN, CDR2 SYDVKM. CDR3 amino acids: CASTPSWNNEQFF.

V usage is TRBV7-9 and J usage is TRBJ2-2; TCRdb lists TRBD2, though no DNA is available to test this call. Germline lookup yields CDR1 SEHNR and CDR2 FQNEAQ (reference sequence). The CDR3 extends over 15 amino acids. The CDR3 sequence: CASSSDFQYTGELFF.

The chain links TRBV28 to TRBJ2-3. Per the germline V gene, CDR1 is MDHEN and CDR2 is SYDVKM. The CDR3 is 12 residues long. CDR3 residues: CASSPDPDTQYF.

V is TRBV7-2 and J is TRBJ2-2; the TCRdb D gene call, TRBD1, has no DNA to confirm it. Germline V gives CDR1 SGHTA, CDR2 FQGNSA. This CDR3 spans 17 amino acids. CDR3 protein: CASSFQSNRGRSGELFF.

The rearrangement links TRBV12-3 or TRBV12-4 to TRBJ1-1. This CDR3 region has 13 residues. The CDR3 protein is CASSFRQNTEAFF.

The chain links TRBV10-2 to TRBJ2-7; TCRdb names TRBD1, which stays unverified in the absence of DNA. Germline CDR1 and CDR2: WSHSY and SAAADI. The CDR3 length is 13 residues. The CDR3 loop is CASRTGVTYEQYF.

The V call is TRBV7-2, the J call TRBJ1-5; TCRdb names TRBD1, which stays unverified in the absence of DNA. Germline V gene sequence: CDR1 SGHTA, CDR2 FQGNSA. This CDR3 spans 14 amino acids. The CDR3 spells CASSSDRGTQPQHF.

The chain joins TRBV5-1 to TRBJ2-7; TCRdb's D call of TRBD1 is untestable without DNA. This CDR3 spans 13 amino acids. The germline V gene encodes CDR1 SGHRS and CDR2 YFSETQ. CDR3 protein: CASSGQLAYEQYF.

V is TRBV7-9 and J is TRBJ1-2; TCRdb names TRBD1, which stays unverified in the absence of DNA. The CDR3 runs to 16 residues. Germline loops: CDR1 SEHNR, CDR2 FQNEAQ (reference sequence). The CDR3 reads CASSFLQGFTNYGYTF.